This T cell receptor (beta chain) was found in a study of T cells in Graves' hyperthyroidism and ophthalmopathy. Study overall: Peripheral blood samples were taken at initial diagnosis, prior to any treatment.

CDR3 length: 15 residues. V dropped 2 bases and J dropped 4 bases, with 14 bases sitting between them. CDR1 and CDR2 from the germline V gene are WSHSY and SAAADI. Isolation of PBMCs was performed on around 9.3 ml fresh peripheral blood. What was amplified from RNA transcripts were TCR beta CDR3 regions. In the first-round RT-PCR of the TCR CDR3, the HTBI primer set was used. TCRdb re-called the multiplex PCR reads through MiXCR, storing one row per CDR3 protein. The data hold approximately 300,000 distinct CDR3 sequences, with 16% observed a single time. The receptor was isolated from a man between 25 and 39 years old with Graves' hyperthyroidism. The V and J genes are TRBV10-2 and TRBJ1-1; the D gene is possibly TRBD1 (6 bases). The sequenced sample was blood. The CDR3 DNA sequence: TGCGCCAGCAGTGAGATGGACGGGGGCGTCACTGAAGCTTTCTTT. It encodes CASSEMDGGVTEAFF.